This T cell receptor (beta chain) was recovered during a study of blood T cell repertoires in COVID-19 (TCRdb year 2020). For the study in its entirety: Collaborator samples came from the United States, Italy and Spain and covered acute and convalescent phases of COVID-19. The dataset comprised deeply sampled blood TCRbeta repertoires from subjects exposed to, actively infected with, or recovered from COVID-19. Where available, HLA class I and class II types were taken from metadata supplied by the sample provider and were not determined by assay-based typing. The samples were drawn from two sources: the first 160 participants of the ongoing ImmuneRACE study, and 950 to 1,500 subjects contributed by 6 global collaborators. A freely available public database, intended as a resource for researchers studying the immune response to SARS-CoV-2, is where the repertoires were released. The prospective study material was composed of cDNA or gDNA derived from T cells, B-cell-depleted T cells, or PBMCs. Nearly every sample came with metadata listing a de-identified subject ID, COVID-19 status, age in years and sex.

Remarks on this clone: Its antigen is currently not known. Per-base quality was not reported, and no clone a single base away is much larger than it.

The immunoSEQ Assay, a bias-controlled multiplex PCR, was used to amplify TCRbeta CDR3 regions from genomic DNA. The authors' analysis ran thus. The number of nucleated cells in each sample was estimated from the amplification of reference gene primers within the assay. To quantify the absolute abundance of each unique TCRbeta CDR3 rearrangement, sequence reads were collapsed and filtered. For each sample, productive Simpson clonality was calculated as the square root of Simpson's diversity index across productive rearrangements. TCRdb stores this immuneACCESS table with in-frame sequences only. Part of the clones is absent; in the studies checked, under half of the shortfall reflects unresolved V genes, and no reason is known for the rest. The V and J calls and clone size come from that table; D and trimming were worked out from the DNA. Within this sample are fewer than 200,000 clones, with 87% of them counted one time only. The ten biggest clones cover roughly 0.85% of the sample.

A second Seattle source provided samples from volunteer blood donors who had recovered from COVID-19. The collaborating institutions used their own protocols to collect whole blood in K2EDTA tubes. For TCRbeta analysis, collaborators shipped samples in one of three forms: frozen whole blood, isolated PBMCs, or DNA extracted from either of those sample types. The CDR3, from cysteine to phenylalanine, totals 16 residues. Kept here is only the CDR3 DNA, which spans 48 bases and is read in frame from base 1. The germline V gene specifies KGHSY as CDR1 and FQNENV as CDR2. V lost 0 bases and J lost 2 bases; the stretch between them is 12 bases long. The research as a whole found: How much clinical and demographic metadata was included differed by source and by participant, and the metadata was provided uncurated.

This chain is built from TRBV16 and TRBJ2-3, with the D gene not clear enough to name. The origin of this receptor is a woman aged 18-29 years who had recovered from COVID-19. The source material was peripheral blood. The DNA sequence is given as TGTGCCAGCAGCCAATCAGGCGGAACCCCCACAGATACGCAGTATTTT. This gives the protein CASSQSGGTPTDTQYF.